These 8 T cell receptor beta chains were all obtained from the same sample, sequenced in a study of blood T cell repertoires in COVID-19 (dated by TCRdb to the early 2020s). Library construction relied on the immunoSEQ multiplex PCR assay. This is the immuneACCESS table as TCRdb keeps it, with only in-frame sequences that have V and J called. A part of the clones is gone; compared with another copy, unresolved V genes explain less than half, and the rest is unexplained. Here the sample has roughly 260,000 clones; approximately 80% occur a single time. The ten largest clones add up to 3% to 4% of the sample. Sequencing was carried out using peripheral blood. These receptors were taken from a woman aged 35 to 49 with active or convalescent COVID-19.

This chain connects TRBV5-1 to TRBJ1-5; no definite D call. Looked up from germline, CDR1 is SGHRS and CDR2 is YFSETQ. The CDR3 has 14 amino acids. The germline V and J ends were trimmed by 10 bases and 3 bases, with 17 bases remaining between them. The CDR3 here is CAPTLSQSNQPQHF. The CDR3 DNA follows: TGCGCCCCGACTTTGTCTCAATCCAATCAGCCCCAGCATTTT.

The chain combines TRBV6-5 with TRBJ1-5; D gene ambiguous. The germline CDR1 and CDR2 sequences are MNHEY and SVGAGI. The CDR3 runs to 15 residues. The ends were cut back, 2 bases at V and 4 bases at J, with 12 bases in the middle. The CDR3 DNA follows: TGTGCCAGCAGTTACCTCGCCGGGGAAAATCAGCCCCAGCATTTT. Translation: CASSYLAGENQPQHF.

The V and J genes are TRBV6-5 and TRBJ1-6; 8 bases map to TRBD1. The CDR3 is 13 amino acids. The V gene end was trimmed by 8 bases and the J gene end by 10 bases; junction bases not matched to a gene: 7. Germline V gene lookup returns CDR1 MNHEY and CDR2 SVGAGI. In DNA, the CDR3 is TGTGCCAGCCATGGACAGGGAGAATCACCCCTCCACTTT. It yields the protein CASHGQGESPLHF.

In this sample, this clone turned up once. The chain is built from TRBV14 and TRBJ1-2, with 8 bases identical to TRBD1. Trimming removed 3 bases from V and 1 base from J; junction bases left unmatched: 1. This CDR3 has 14 amino acids. CDR1 SGHDN and CDR2 FVKESK come from the germline V gene. CDR3 sequence (DNA): TGTGCCAGCAGCCATACAGGGGGTAACTATGGCTACACCTTC. It translates to CASSHTGGNYGYTF.

V usage is TRBV10-3 and J usage is TRBJ2-2, with D tentatively TRBD1 (6 bases). The CDR3 totals 15 residues. Trimming left V 6 bases short and J 0 bases short, with 11 bases between. Germline lookup yields CDR1 ENHRY and CDR2 SYGVKD. The CDR3 region has the DNA TGTGCCATCAGGGGGGACACGCCGAACACCGGGGAGCTGTTTTTT. It encodes CAIRGDTPNTGELFF.

This chain connects TRBV5-6 to TRBJ1-3; 7 bases agree with TRBD1. There are 15 residues in the CDR3. Germline V lookup: CDR1 SGHDT, CDR2 YYEEEE. Germline trimming cut 3 bases from V and 4 bases from J; bases unmatched to any gene: 7. Here the CDR3 DNA reads TGTGCCAGCAGCTGGCAGGGGGAAAAGGGAAACACCATATATTTT. Translated: CASSWQGEKGNTIYF.

V usage is TRBV9 and J usage is TRBJ2-3; 8 bases agree with TRBD1. V dropped 2 bases and J dropped 0; count of bases not matched to a gene: 8. This CDR3 is built from 17 residues. Germline lookup yields CDR1 SGDLS and CDR2 YYNGEE. The CDR3 DNA reads TGTGCCAGCAGCGTCGGACAGGGTTCCCCTAGCACAGATACGCAGTATTTT. It translates to CASSVGQGSPSTDTQYF.

The chain uses TRBV3-1 (or the pseudogene TRBV3-2) and TRBJ2-5; TRBD2 agrees at 8 bases. Germline values: CDR1 LGHDT, CDR2 YNNKEL (reference sequence). CDR3 length: 16 amino acids. V shed 4 bases, J shed 5 bases, and the junction held 12 bases outside the gene matches. The DNA for the CDR3 is TGTGCCAGCAGCCCCGGGGTAGCGGGGCCCAAGGAGACCCAGTACTTC. This sequence encodes CASSPGVAGPKETQYF.